This T cell receptor (beta chain) stems from a study of tumor and adjacent non-tumor tissue in lung cancer. Remarks on this clonotype: Its specificity is not known. Sequence at one end of the junction differs from germline and may be a read error.

Findings of the study overall: In normal lung, the top 100 clones were significantly more dominant than in tumor.

The template was RNA from unsorted bulk tissue. The CDR3 consists of 16 residues. Germline assignment: CDR1 SGHDT and CDR2 YYEEEE. A modified ARM-PCR protocol with three rounds of nested PCR amplified TCRbeta. TCRdb reprocessed the multiplex PCR reads via MiXCR and lists one record per CDR3 protein. This table holds roughly 120,000 distinct CDR3 sequences, roughly 84% found once. This chain links TRBV5-6 with TRBJ2-7; 8 bases line up with TRBD1. The clonotype comes from a man aged 65 to 79 with non-small cell lung cancer. The sequencing input was lung tumor tissue. Here the CDR3 reads CASSSNRGNSRYEQYF. CDR3 bases: TGTGCCAGCAGCTCTAACAGGGGGAACTCTAGGTACGAGCAGTATTTC.